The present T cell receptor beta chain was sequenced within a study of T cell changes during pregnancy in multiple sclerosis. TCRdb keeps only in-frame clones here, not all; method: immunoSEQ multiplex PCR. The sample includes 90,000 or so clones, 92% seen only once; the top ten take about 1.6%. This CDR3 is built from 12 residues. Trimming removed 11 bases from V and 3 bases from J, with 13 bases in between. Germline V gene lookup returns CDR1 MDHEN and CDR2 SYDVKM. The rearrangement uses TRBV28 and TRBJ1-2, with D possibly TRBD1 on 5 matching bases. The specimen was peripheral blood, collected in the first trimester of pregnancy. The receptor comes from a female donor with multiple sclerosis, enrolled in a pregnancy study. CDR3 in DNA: TGTGCCTTGGTAGGGGAAGACTATGGCTACACCTTC. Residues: CALVGEDYGYTF.